This T cell receptor (beta chain) emerged from a study of T-cell memory formation after mild COVID-19 (dated by TCRdb to the early 2020s). Study-level background: TCR sequence clusters from the two donors were largely donor specific. In a couple of donors, T-cell clones that expanded and contracted after mild COVID-19 were tracked by sequencing TCRalpha and TCRbeta repertoires over time. Two young, previously healthy adult volunteers made up the cohort, one male and one female. Here is what the overall study found, with its caveats: The study included only two mild cases, and larger cohorts that include severe cases with pre-infection samples were judged to be necessary. Contracting CD4+ clones were located mainly in the CM and EM memory subsets, whereas CD8+ clones were found to be enriched in EMRA. Whether the second-wave clones peaking on day 37 were SARS-CoV-2 specific was not confirmed. The detection of some responding clones in pre-infection memory suggests that pre-existing cross-reactive memory T cells joined the SARS-CoV-2 response. Clones contracting from day 15 to 85 had balanced CD4/CD8 phenotypes, while a second wave expanding from day 15 to 37 was biased towards CD4+.

Remarks on this clonotype: No antigen is known for it. Base qualities are not recorded, but no much larger clone differs from it by a single base.

Ficoll-Paque density gradient centrifugation was the method used to isolate PBMCs. The sequencing machine was an Illumina NovaSeq 6000. TCRalpha and TCRbeta cDNA libraries were built by 5'RACE with constant-segment primers, adding sample barcodes and unique molecular identifiers. Trizol reagent was used to extract RNA from every sample. Library amplification was performed in two PCR steps, and a second sample barcode and Illumina TruSeq adapters were introduced in the second step. Sequencing of libraries was performed on an Illumina NovaSeq with 2 x 150 bp paired-end reads. The original methods were these. Reads were demultiplexed and collapsed into UMI-guided consensus sequences with migec v1.2.7. Using mixcr v2.1.11, UMI consensuses were aligned to TRA and TRB V and J templates and then assembled into clonotypes. Expanded or contracted clonotypes were those called significant by both edgeR and NoisET, with noise models trained on biological replicates. For edgeR calls, the thresholds were a false discovery rate-adjusted p below 0.01 and a log2 fold-change of 1. As an exploratory analysis of dynamics, max-normalized trajectories of the 1000 most abundant clonotypes were examined with PCA combined with hierarchical clustering. Separately sequenced CD4+ and CD8+ repertoires were used to assign a CD4 or CD8 phenotype to each responding clone. TCRdb cleaned the public reads at Q25 with fastp, built clones with MiXCR and kept in-frame beta chains. Every CDR3 protein is listed once, alongside the most common genes and DNA of its rows. The V and J calls and clone size are TCRdb's, not the authors'. Here the sample has more than 250,000 distinct CDR3 sequences; roughly 17% occur a single time. In total, the top ten clones hold 20% to 25% of the sample.

The TCR was taken from a man aged 18-30 years who had mild COVID-19 (a few samples of this study predate the infection). The sample titles of this study are shuffled in the database, so cell type and time point are left out; the donor was told from shared clones. Material: PBMCs or a T cell subset sorted from them (not recorded which).

The CDR3 protein is CSARPGQGLQPQHF. The DNA is as follows: TGCAGTGCTAGGCCGGGACAGGGGCTTCAGCCCCAGCATTTT. Recombination connected TRBV20-1 to TRBJ1-5, with 10 junctional bases fitting TRBD1. CDR1 and CDR2, per the germline V gene (reference sequence), are DFQATT and SNEGSKA. Unmatched junction bases come to 5, with V trimmed by 3 bases and J by 6 bases. Reading from cysteine to phenylalanine, the CDR3 counts 14 amino acids. Only CDR3 DNA is held: 42 bases, read in frame from base 1.